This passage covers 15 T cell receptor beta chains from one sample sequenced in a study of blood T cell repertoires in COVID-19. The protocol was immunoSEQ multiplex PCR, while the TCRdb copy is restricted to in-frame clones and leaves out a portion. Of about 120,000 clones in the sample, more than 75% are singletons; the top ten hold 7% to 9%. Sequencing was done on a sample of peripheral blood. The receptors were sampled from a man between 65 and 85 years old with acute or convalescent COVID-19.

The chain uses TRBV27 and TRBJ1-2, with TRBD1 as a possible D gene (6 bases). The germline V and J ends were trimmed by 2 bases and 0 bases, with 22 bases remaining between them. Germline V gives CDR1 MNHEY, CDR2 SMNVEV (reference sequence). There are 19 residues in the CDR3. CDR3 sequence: CASSLRGETGPWANYGYTF. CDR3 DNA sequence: TGTGCCAGCAGTTTAAGGGGAGAGACAGGCCCCTGGGCTAACTATGGCTACACCTTC.

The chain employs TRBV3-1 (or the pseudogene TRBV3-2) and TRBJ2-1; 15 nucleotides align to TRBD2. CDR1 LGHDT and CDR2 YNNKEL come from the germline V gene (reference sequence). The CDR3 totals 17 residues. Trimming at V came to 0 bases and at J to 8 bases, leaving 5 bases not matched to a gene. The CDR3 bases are TGTGCCAGCAGCCAAGATGGGCGGACTAGCGGGGGGGATGAGCAGTTCTTC. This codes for CASSQDGRTSGGDEQFF.

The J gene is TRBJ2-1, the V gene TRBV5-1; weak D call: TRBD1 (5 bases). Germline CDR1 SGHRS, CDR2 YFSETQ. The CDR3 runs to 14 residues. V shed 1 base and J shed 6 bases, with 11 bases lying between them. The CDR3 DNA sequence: TGCGCCAGCAGCTTGAGACAGACGCTCAATGAGCAGTTCTTC. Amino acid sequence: CASSLRQTLNEQFF. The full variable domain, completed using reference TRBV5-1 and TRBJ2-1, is KAGVTQTPRYLIKTRGQQVTLSCSPISGHRSVSWYQQTPGQGLQFLFEYFSETQRNKGNFPGRFSGRQFSNSRSEMNVSTLELGDSALYLCASSLRQTLNEQFFGPGTRLTVL.

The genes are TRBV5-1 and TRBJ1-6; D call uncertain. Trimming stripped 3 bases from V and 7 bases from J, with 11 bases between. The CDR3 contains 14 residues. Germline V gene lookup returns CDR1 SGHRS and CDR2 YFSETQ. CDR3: CASSSTGSNSPLHF. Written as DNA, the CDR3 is TGCGCCAGCAGCTCTACCGGGTCAAATTCACCCCTCCACTTT.

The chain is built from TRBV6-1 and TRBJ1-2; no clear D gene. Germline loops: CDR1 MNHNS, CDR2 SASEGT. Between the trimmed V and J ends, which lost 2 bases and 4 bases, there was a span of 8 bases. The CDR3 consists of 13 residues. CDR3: CASSESGVYGYTF. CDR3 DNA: TGTGCCAGCAGTGAATCCGGGGTCTATGGCTACACCTTC.

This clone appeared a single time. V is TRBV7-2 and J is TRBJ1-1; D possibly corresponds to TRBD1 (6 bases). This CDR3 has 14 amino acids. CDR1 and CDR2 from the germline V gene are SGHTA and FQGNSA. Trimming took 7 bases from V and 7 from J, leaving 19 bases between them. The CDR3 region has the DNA TGTGCCAGCATCCTTCGGGCCGGACAGAGTGAAGCTTTCTTT. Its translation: CASILRAGQSEAFF.

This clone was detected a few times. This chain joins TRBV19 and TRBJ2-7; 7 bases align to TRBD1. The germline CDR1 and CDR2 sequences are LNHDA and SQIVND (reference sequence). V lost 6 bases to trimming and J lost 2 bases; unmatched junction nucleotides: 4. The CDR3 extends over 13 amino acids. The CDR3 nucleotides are TGTGCCAGTAGAAAGACAGGGACCTACGAGCAGTACTTC. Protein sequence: CASRKTGTYEQYF.

This chain's CDR3 is CASSQSGTDGYTF. The CDR3 DNA follows: TGTGCCAGCAGCCAATCCGGGACAGATGGCTACACCTTC. The chain couples TRBV4-2 to TRBJ1-2; 7 bases map to TRBD1. With 2 bases clipped from V and 6 bases from J, the junction kept 3 bases outside the gene matches. CDR1 and CDR2 (germline): LGHNA, YNFKEQ. The CDR3 is 13 residues long.

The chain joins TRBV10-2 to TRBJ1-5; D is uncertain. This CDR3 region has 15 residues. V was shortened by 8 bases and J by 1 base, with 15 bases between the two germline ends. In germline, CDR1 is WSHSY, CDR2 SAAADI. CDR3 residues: CASRGETKSNQPQHF. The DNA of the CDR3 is TGCGCCAGCCGTGGTGAAACTAAGAGCAATCAGCCCCAGCATTTT.

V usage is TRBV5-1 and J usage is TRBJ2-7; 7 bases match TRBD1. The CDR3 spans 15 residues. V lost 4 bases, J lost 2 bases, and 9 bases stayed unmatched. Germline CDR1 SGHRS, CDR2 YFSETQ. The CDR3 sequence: CASSANRGITYEQYF. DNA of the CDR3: TGCGCCAGCAGCGCTAACAGGGGAATTACCTACGAGCAGTACTTC.

CDR3 coding DNA: TGTGCCACCAGGGGGACAGGGGAAAACACTGAAGCTTTCTTT. This sequence encodes CATRGTGENTEAFF. V and J are TRBV24-1 and TRBJ1-1; the match to TRBD1 covers 10 bases. CDR3 size: 14 residues. Germline V CDR1 and CDR2: KGHDR, SFDVKD. The trim removed 7 bases at V and 2 bases at J, leaving 3 bases unmatched.

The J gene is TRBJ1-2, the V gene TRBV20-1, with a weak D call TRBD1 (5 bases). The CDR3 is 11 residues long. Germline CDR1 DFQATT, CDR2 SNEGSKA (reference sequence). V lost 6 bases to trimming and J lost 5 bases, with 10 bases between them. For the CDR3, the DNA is TGCAGTGCGGGACTGACTTATGGCTACACCTTC. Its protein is CSAGLTYGYTF.

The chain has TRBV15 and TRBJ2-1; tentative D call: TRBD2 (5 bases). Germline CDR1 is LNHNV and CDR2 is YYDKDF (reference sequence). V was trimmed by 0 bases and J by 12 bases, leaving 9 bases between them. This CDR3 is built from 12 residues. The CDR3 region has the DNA TGTGCCACCAGCAGAGATAGGGCGGGGCAGTTCTTC. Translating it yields CATSRDRAGQFF.

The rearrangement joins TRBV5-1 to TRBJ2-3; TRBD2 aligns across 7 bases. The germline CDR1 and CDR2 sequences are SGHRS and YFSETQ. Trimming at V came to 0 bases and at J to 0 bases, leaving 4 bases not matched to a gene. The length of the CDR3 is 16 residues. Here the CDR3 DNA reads TGCGCCAGCAGCTTGGACGGGAGGCCAAGCACAGATACGCAGTATTTT. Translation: CASSLDGRPSTDTQYF.

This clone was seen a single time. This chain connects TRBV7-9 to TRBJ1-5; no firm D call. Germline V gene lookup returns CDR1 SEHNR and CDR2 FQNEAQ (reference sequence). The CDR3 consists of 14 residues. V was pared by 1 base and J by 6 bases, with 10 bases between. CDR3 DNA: TGTGCCAGCAGCTTAGGTTGGGCCACTCAGCCCCAGCATTTT. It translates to CASSLGWATQPQHF.